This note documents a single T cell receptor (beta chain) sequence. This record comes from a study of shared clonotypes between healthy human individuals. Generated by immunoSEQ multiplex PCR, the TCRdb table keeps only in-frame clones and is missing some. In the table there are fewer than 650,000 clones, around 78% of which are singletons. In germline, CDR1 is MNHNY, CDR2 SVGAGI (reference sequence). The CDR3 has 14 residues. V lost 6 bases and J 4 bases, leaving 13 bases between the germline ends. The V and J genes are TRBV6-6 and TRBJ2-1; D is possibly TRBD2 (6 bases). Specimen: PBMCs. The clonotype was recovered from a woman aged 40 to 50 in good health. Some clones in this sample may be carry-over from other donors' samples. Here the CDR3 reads CASSGAGSYNEQFF. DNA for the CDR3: TGTGCCAGCAGCGGGGCGGGAAGTTACAATGAGCAGTTCTTC.